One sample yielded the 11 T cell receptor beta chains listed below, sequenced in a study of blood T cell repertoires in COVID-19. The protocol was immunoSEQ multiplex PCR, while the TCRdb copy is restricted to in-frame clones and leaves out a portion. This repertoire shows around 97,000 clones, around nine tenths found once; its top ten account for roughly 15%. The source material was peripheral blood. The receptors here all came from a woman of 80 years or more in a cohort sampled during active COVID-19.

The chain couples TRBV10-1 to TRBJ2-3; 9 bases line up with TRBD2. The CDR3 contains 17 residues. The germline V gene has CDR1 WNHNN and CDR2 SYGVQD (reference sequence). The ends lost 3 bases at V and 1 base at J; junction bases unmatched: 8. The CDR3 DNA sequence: TGCGCCAGCAGTGATTCTCCGTCTAGCGGGGGCACAGATACGCAGTATTTT. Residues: CASSDSPSSGGTDTQYF.

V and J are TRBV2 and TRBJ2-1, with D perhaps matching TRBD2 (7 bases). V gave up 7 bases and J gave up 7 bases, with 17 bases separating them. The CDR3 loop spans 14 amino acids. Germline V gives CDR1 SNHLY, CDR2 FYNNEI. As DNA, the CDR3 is TGTGCCAGCATCCCGGGGGGCCAGGGTAATGAGCAGTTCTTC. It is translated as CASIPGGQGNEQFF.

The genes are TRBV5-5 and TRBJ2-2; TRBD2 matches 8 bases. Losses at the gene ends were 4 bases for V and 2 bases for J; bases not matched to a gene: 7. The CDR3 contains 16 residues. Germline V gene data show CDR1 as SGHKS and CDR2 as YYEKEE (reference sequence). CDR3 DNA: TGTGCCAGCAGCGTGGTAGCGGGGAGAAACACCGGGGAGCTGTTTTTT. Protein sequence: CASSVVAGRNTGELFF.

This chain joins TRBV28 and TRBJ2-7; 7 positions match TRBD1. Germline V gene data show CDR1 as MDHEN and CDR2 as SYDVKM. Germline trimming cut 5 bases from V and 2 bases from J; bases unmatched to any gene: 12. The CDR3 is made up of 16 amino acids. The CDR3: CASSPTGQSWAYEQYF. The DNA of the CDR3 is TGTGCCAGCAGTCCTACGGGACAGAGCTGGGCCTACGAGCAGTACTTC. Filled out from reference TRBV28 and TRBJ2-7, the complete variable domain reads DVKVTQSSRYLVKRTGEKVFLECVQDMDHENMFWYRQDPGLGLRLIYFSYDVKMKEKGDIPEGYSVSREKKERFSLILESASTNQTSMYLCASSPTGQSWAYEQYFGPGTRLTVT.

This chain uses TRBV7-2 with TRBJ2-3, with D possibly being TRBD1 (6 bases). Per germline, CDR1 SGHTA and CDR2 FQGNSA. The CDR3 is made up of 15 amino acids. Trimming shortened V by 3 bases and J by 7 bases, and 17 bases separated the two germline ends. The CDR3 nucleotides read TGTGCCAGCAGCTTCACAGGGCCCGGGGATAATACGCAGTATTTT. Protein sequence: CASSFTGPGDNTQYF.

The CDR3 sequence: CASSLDGFSGNTIYF. CDR3 bases: TGCGCCAGCAGCTTGGACGGGTTCTCTGGAAACACCATATATTTT. The J gene is TRBJ1-3, the V gene TRBV5-1; D gene uncertain. With 0 bases removed from V and 0 bases from J, the gap between germline ends came to 7 bases. From germline, CDR1 is SGHRS and CDR2 YFSETQ. The CDR3 has 15 amino acids.

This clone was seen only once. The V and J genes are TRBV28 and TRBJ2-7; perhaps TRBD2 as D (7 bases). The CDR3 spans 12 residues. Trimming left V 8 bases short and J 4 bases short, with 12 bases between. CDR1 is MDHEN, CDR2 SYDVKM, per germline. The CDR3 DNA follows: TGTGCCAGCGGGGGGGGCGCGTACGAGCAGTACTTC. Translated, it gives CASGGGAYEQYF.

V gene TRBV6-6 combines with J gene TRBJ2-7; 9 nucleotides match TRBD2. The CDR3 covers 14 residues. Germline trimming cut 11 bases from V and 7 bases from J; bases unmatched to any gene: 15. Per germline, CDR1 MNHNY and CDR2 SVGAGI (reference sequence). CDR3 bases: TGTGCCGGGAGGAGCGGCGGGGGGGCCCAGGAGCAGTACTTC. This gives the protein CAGRSGGGAQEQYF.

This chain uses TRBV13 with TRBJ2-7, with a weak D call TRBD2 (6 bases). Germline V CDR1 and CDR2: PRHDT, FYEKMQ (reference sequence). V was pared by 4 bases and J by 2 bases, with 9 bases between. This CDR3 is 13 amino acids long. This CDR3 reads CASSSTGAYEQYF. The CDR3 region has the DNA TGTGCCAGCAGCTCGACGGGGGCCTACGAGCAGTACTTC.

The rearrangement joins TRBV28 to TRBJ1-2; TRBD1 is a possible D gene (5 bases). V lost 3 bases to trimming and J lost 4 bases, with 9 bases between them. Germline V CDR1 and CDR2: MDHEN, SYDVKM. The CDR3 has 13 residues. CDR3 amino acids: CASSLQGGYGYTF. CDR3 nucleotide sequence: TGTGCCAGCAGTTTGCAGGGCGGCTATGGCTACACCTTC.

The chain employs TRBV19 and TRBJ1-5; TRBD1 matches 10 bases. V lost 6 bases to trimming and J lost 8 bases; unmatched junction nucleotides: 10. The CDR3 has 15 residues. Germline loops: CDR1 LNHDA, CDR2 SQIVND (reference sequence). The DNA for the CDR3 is TGTGCCAGTAGCGAAAGGACAGGGGGGTTGGAGCCCCAGCATTTT. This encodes CASSERTGGLEPQHF.